The 12 T cell receptor beta chains below come from one sample, sequenced in a study of cytomegalovirus exposure and HLA in healthy donors (dated by TCRdb to 2016 to 2017). Library generation was performed with the immunoSEQ multiplex PCR assay. The multiplex PCR relied on a mix of 60 forward primers for TCR Vbeta segments and 13 reverse primers for TCR Jbeta segments. TCRdb took this table from immuneACCESS and kept in-frame rearrangements with V and J called. Such tables lack part of the clones; where checked against another copy, unresolved V genes explain under half of the gap, and the rest is unexplained. In this sample the table shows around 150,000 clones, 80% of which occur a single time. 2% to 2.5% of the sample rests with the top ten. Material: PBMCs. The receptors stem from a man aged 25 to 45 in good health and CMV-seronegative.

This rearrangement joins TRBV2 to TRBJ2-3; 9 positions match TRBD2. V was pared by 3 bases and J by 4 bases, with 5 bases of the junction left unmatched. Germline assignment: CDR1 SNHLY and CDR2 FYNNEI. The CDR3 totals 15 residues. The CDR3 region is CASSDLAGNPDTQYF. DNA for the CDR3: TGTGCCAGCAGTGACCTAGCGGGAAACCCAGATACGCAGTATTTT.

For this clone: The junction does not match germline at one end; this may be a read error. The chain is built from TRBV7-9 and TRBJ2-3; TRBD2 aligns across 13 bases. From germline, CDR1 is SEHNR and CDR2 FQNEAQ (reference sequence). This CDR3 is 17 amino acids long. The CDR3 is CSSSSGLAGEITDTQYF. CDR3 bases: TGTTCCAGCAGCTCCGGACTAGCGGGAGAAATCACAGATACGCAGTATTTT.

The chain combines TRBV5-1 with TRBJ2-5, with D possibly TRBD2 on 5 matching bases. The V end was cut by 2 bases, the J end by 4 bases, with 18 bases between. This CDR3 comprises 16 residues. CDR1 is SGHRS and CDR2 is YFSETQ in the germline V gene. The CDR3 DNA reads TGCGCCAGCAGCTTCGGGGTACAGATTTATTCAGAGACCCAGTACTTC. Translating gives CASSFGVQIYSETQYF.

V gene TRBV28 combines with J gene TRBJ1-2; 7 bases are shared with TRBD1. From germline, CDR1 is MDHEN and CDR2 SYDVKM. The CDR3 loop spans 13 amino acids. The ends lost 5 bases at V and 1 base at J; junction bases unmatched: 1. The CDR3 DNA reads TGTGCCAGCAGTGGGGACAGTAACTATGGCTACACCTTC. This translates into CASSGDSNYGYTF.

The rearrangement uses TRBV6-1 and TRBJ2-5; D is ambiguous. Germline CDR1 and CDR2: MNHNS and SASEGT. With 4 bases removed from V and 5 bases from J, the gap between germline ends came to 11 bases. CDR3 length: 13 residues. The CDR3 protein is CASSALDQETQYF. The CDR3 DNA reads as TGTGCCAGCAGTGCCCTAGATCAGGAGACCCAGTACTTC.

This chain uses TRBV5-1 with TRBJ2-2; D remains ambiguous. Germline-derived CDR1 and CDR2 are SGHRS and YFSETQ. The CDR3 is made up of 16 amino acids. Deletions cut 2 bases from V and 1 base from J, with 12 bases between. CDR3 residues: CASSLDYNLNTGELFF. CDR3 coding DNA: TGCGCCAGCAGCTTAGATTACAATTTGAACACCGGGGAGCTGTTTTTT.

The genes are TRBV29-1 and TRBJ2-1; perhaps TRBD2 as D (6 bases). Germline-derived CDR1 and CDR2 are SQVTM and ANQGSEA. The V end lost 7 bases, the J end lost 6 bases, and 13 bases lay between the germline ends. The CDR3 runs 12 residues. The CDR3 here is CSAEIGGNEQFF. In DNA, the CDR3 is TGCAGCGCCGAGATCGGGGGCAATGAGCAGTTCTTC.

This sequence joins TRBV7-2 and TRBJ2-7; 12 bases align to TRBD2. Germline CDR1 and CDR2: SGHTA and FQGNSA. The CDR3 runs 14 residues. Trimming took 6 bases from V and 4 from J; bases not matched to a gene: 4. The chain's CDR3 is CASSFLAGGYEQYF. CDR3 bases: TGTGCCAGCAGTTTCCTAGCGGGAGGGTACGAGCAGTACTTC. Full variable domain (remainder filled in from reference TRBV7-2 and TRBJ2-7): GAGVSQSPSNKVTEKGKDVELRCDPISGHTALYWYRQSLGQGLEFLIYFQGNSAPDKSGLPSDRFSAERTGGSVSTLTIQRTQQEDSAVYLCASSFLAGGYEQYFGPGTRLTVT.

This rearrangement joins TRBV18 to TRBJ1-5, with 7 bases identical to TRBD1. There are 16 residues in the CDR3. Losses at the gene ends were 0 bases for V and 1 base for J; bases not matched to a gene: 3. CDR1 KGHSH and CDR2 LQKENI come from the germline V gene. The CDR3 protein is CASSPPTGSSNQPQHF. The DNA of the CDR3 is TGTGCCAGCTCACCACCGACAGGGTCCAGCAATCAGCCCCAGCATTTT.

This sequence joins TRBV9 and TRBJ2-5; TRBD2 might be the D (6 bases). There are 15 residues in the CDR3. CDR1 is SGDLS, CDR2 YYNGEE, per germline. V gave up 2 bases and J gave up 4 bases, with 15 bases separating them. CDR3 DNA: TGTGCCAGCAGCGTCGGGACTTCAATGAGAGAGACCCAGTACTTC. Translation: CASSVGTSMRETQYF.

The gene calls are TRBV7-9 and TRBJ2-7; D perhaps matches TRBD1 (5 bases). V was cut by 5 bases and J by 2 bases, with 10 bases left in between. Germline lookup yields CDR1 SEHNR and CDR2 FQNEAQ (reference sequence). The CDR3 is 13 residues long. In DNA, the CDR3 is TGTGCCAGCAGCCAGACAGCAGCCTACGAGCAGTACTTC. It yields the protein CASSQTAAYEQYF. Based on the CDR3 plus reference TRBV7-9 and TRBJ2-7, the full variable domain is DTGVSQNPRHKITKRGQNVTFRCDPISEHNRLYWYRQTLGQGPEFLTYFQNEAQLEKSRLLSDRFSAERPKGSFSTLEIQRTEQGDSAMYLCASSQTAAYEQYFGPGTRLTVT.

V and J are TRBV28 and TRBJ2-5, with 13 bases fitting TRBD2. J lost 3 bases, V lost 5 bases, and 6 bases had no gene match. This CDR3 is built from 16 residues. Germline values: CDR1 MDHEN, CDR2 SYDVKM. The CDR3 sequence is CASSPSGLAGEETQYF. The CDR3 bases are TGTGCCAGCAGTCCGAGCGGACTAGCGGGAGAAGAGACCCAGTACTTC.